This T cell receptor (beta chain) was observed in a study of regulatory T cells in long-lasting Graves disease. The germline V gene encodes CDR1 SGHNT and CDR2 YYREEE (reference sequence). There are 14 residues in the CDR3. J lost 5 bases, V lost 2 bases, and 6 bases had no gene match. Construction of the TCR beta libraries employed iRepertoire HTBI primers in conjunction with Arm-PCR of CDR3 regions. Original processing methods: In the combined samples, roughly 60 TRBV and some 14 TRBJ segments were identified. TCRdb used MiXCR to reprocess the multiplex PCR reads, holding one entry per CDR3 protein. TCRdb, rather than the study authors, made the V and J calls. The profile shows hundreds of thousands of distinct CDR3 sequences, 13% of them singletons. Documented time point: newly diagnosed GD, antithyroid drugs for less than 3 months. RNA extracted from PBMCs served as the sequencing template. The patient group derived from an endocrinology department in Xi'an, China.

The same data also went into a second study, on T cells in Graves' hyperthyroidism and ophthalmopathy. Turning to that study: Used for diagnoses were clinical symptoms, serum thyroxine and TRAb, thyroid ultrasound and orbital computed tomography.

The rearrangement links TRBV5-4 to TRBJ1-2; 7 positions match TRBD1. The receptor was isolated from a man aged 25-40 years with Graves disease. Sequences were derived from peripheral blood mononuclear cells (PBMCs), sampled at new diagnosis, from a patient treated with antithyroid drugs. For the CDR3, the DNA is TGTGCCAGCAGCTTAAAAGGGGGCGAGTATGGCTACACCTTC. Translating gives CASSLKGGEYGYTF.